This entry lists 14 T cell receptor beta chains sequenced from one sample in a study of CD8 T cells in Susac syndrome. Reverse transcription of roughly 0.5 to 1 ug RNA used random hexamers. TCRdb re-called the immunoSEQ multiplex PCR reads with MiXCR, one entry per CDR3 protein. The sample comprises 75,000 to 95,000 distinct CDR3 sequences, approximately 95% of which are singletons, and less than 0.6% rests with the top ten. Sequenced input: CD8+ T cells from PBMCs. The receptors originated from a human donor with Susac syndrome.

The chain joins TRBV20-1 to TRBJ2-2, with D possibly being TRBD2 (6 bases). CDR1 is DFQATT and CDR2 is SNEGSKA in the germline V gene (reference sequence). Between the trimmed V and J ends, which lost 0 bases and 1 base, there was a span of 12 bases. The CDR3 totals 16 residues. Here the CDR3 DNA reads TGCAGTGCTAGAGATGGCCAGCGGGTGAACACCGGGGAGCTGTTTTTT. Encoded protein: CSARDGQRVNTGELFF.

The V and J genes are TRBV19 and TRBJ1-3; 7 nucleotides align to TRBD1. The CDR3 runs to 16 residues. Germline V CDR1 and CDR2: LNHDA, SQIVND (reference sequence). The V segment lost 5 bases and the J segment 0 bases; nucleotides outside the gene matches: 7. The DNA for the CDR3 is TGTGCCAGTAGTTCTTGGACAGGTCGCTCTGGAAACACCATATATTTT. This translates into CASSSWTGRSGNTIYF.

The chain uses TRBV15 and TRBJ2-1, with 9 bases matching TRBD2. This CDR3 spans 16 amino acids. Germline-derived CDR1 and CDR2 are LNHNV and YYDKDF (reference sequence). With 5 bases clipped from V and 8 bases from J, the junction kept 13 bases outside the gene matches. The CDR3, as DNA: TGTGCCACCAGCTCTGTTTTAGCGGGAGATAAGGATGAGCAGTTCTTC. This gives the protein CATSSVLAGDKDEQFF.

The chain employs TRBV3-1 and TRBJ2-1; perhaps TRBD2 as D (6 bases). The CDR3 sequence is 16 residues long. Trimming cost V 2 bases and J 0 bases, with 11 bases left between them. The germline V gene has CDR1 LGHDT and CDR2 YNNKEL (reference sequence). Written as DNA, the CDR3 is TGTGCCAGCAGCCAAACCCCGGACTACTCCTACAATGAGCAGTTCTTC. Its translation: CASSQTPDYSYNEQFF.

The chain recombines TRBV9 with TRBJ2-1; perhaps TRBD2 as D (5 bases). Germline V gives CDR1 SGDLS, CDR2 YYNGEE. Trimming stripped 0 bases from V and 3 bases from J, with 10 bases between. The CDR3 length is 15 residues. CDR3 protein: CASSVEGAGYNEQFF. The CDR3 DNA reads as TGTGCCAGCAGCGTAGAGGGAGCCGGCTACAATGAGCAGTTCTTC.

V gene TRBV19 combines with J gene TRBJ1-1; D remains ambiguous. Trimming cost V 1 base and J 1 base, with 10 bases left between them. This CDR3 contains 15 residues. Germline V gene lookup returns CDR1 LNHDA and CDR2 SQIVND (reference sequence). The CDR3 DNA reads as TGTGCCAGTAGTATAGCGGCCAGCCCGAACACTGAAGCTTTCTTT. It yields the protein CASSIAASPNTEAFF.

The chain couples TRBV12-3 or TRBV12-4 to TRBJ2-3, with 9 bases fitting TRBD2. The V segment lost 7 bases and the J segment 2 bases; nucleotides outside the gene matches: 7. The CDR3 loop spans 15 amino acids. This CDR3 reads CASTNSGGPTDTQYF. The CDR3 DNA reads as TGTGCCAGCACCAATAGCGGGGGACCCACAGATACGCAGTATTTT.

V is TRBV20-1 and J is TRBJ2-2; a weak D match, TRBD2 (5 bases). V dropped 1 base and J dropped 4 bases, with 7 bases sitting between them. The CDR3 has 13 amino acids. CDR1 is DFQATT, CDR2 SNEGSKA, per germline (reference sequence). In DNA, the CDR3 is TGCAGTGCTAGAGTTGGAGGCACCGGGGAGCTGTTTTTT. Protein: CSARVGGTGELFF.

The chain is built from TRBV12-5 and TRBJ2-4, with TRBD1 identical over 9 bases. After removal of 0 bases from V and 2 bases from J, the junction contained 17 bases not matched to a gene. Germline CDR1 LGHNT, CDR2 FRNRAP. The CDR3 spans 21 residues. CDR3 residues: CASGLVRLVQGAHRPKNIQYF. The CDR3 DNA is TGTGCTAGTGGTTTGGTACGTCTTGTACAGGGGGCGCACCGACCCAAAAACATTCAGTACTTC. The full variable domain, rest sourced from reference TRBV12-5 and TRBJ2-4, is DARVTQTPRHKVTEMGQEVTMRCQPILGHNTVFWYRQTMMQGLELLAYFRNRAPLDDSGMPKDRFSAEMPDATLATLKIQPSEPRDSAVYFCASGLVRLVQGAHRPKNIQYFGAGTRLSVL.

CDR3 region: CASSFGTALSYEQYF. Here the CDR3 DNA reads TGTGCCAGCAGTTTTGGGACAGCTCTCTCCTACGAGCAGTACTTC. The gene calls are TRBV12-3 or TRBV12-4 and TRBJ2-7; 7 bases map to TRBD1. This CDR3 is built from 15 residues. V dropped 3 bases and J dropped 0; count of bases not matched to a gene: 5.

The chain carries TRBV5-4 and TRBJ1-5, with TRBD1 matching 7 bases. Germline loops: CDR1 SGHNT, CDR2 YYREEE (reference sequence). V was pared by 0 bases and J by 4 bases, with 4 bases of the junction left unmatched. CDR3 size: 15 residues. Here the CDR3 DNA reads TGTGCCAGCAGCTTGGACGGGACAGTGAATCAGCCCCAGCATTTT. Translation gives CASSLDGTVNQPQHF.

The DNA of the CDR3 is TGCAGTGCTAGAGGCTCTAGCGGGGGGGCCTATAGCAATGAGCAGTTCTTC. It yields the protein CSARGSSGGAYSNEQFF. The V call is TRBV20-1, the J call TRBJ2-1; 12 bases agree with TRBD2. CDR3 length: 17 amino acids. The J segment lost 6 bases and the V segment lost 1 base, leaving 10 bases of the junction unmatched. From germline, CDR1 is DFQATT and CDR2 SNEGSKA (reference sequence).

V usage is TRBV29-1 and J usage is TRBJ2-1; tentative D call: TRBD2 (7 bases). The V end lost 4 bases, the J end lost 4 bases, and 17 bases lay between the germline ends. Looked up from germline, CDR1 is SQVTM and CDR2 is ANQGSEA. The CDR3 has 15 amino acids. CDR3 DNA sequence: TGCAGCGTTGGGGGGGGGCTAGCCCGGTACAATGAGCAGTTCTTC. Encoded protein: CSVGGGLARYNEQFF.

The V call is TRBV9, the J call TRBJ1-3; 8 positions match TRBD1. Unmatched junction bases numbered 14, after V lost 3 bases and J lost 0 bases. CDR1 and CDR2 (germline): SGDLS, YYNGEE. The CDR3 contains 19 residues. The CDR3 DNA reads as TGTGCCAGCAGCGGACCGGGACAGGAGTCCGCTTTCTCTGGAAACACCATATATTTT. It encodes CASSGPGQESAFSGNTIYF.